This TCR beta chain derives from a study of OX40 agonist ivuxolimab in advanced cancers. Concerning the study at large: The costimulatory receptor OX40 (CD134) was targeted by ivuxolimab, a fully human IgG2 agonistic monoclonal antibody. Intravenous ivuxolimab was administered to patients every 2 weeks at six dose levels: 0.01, 0.1, 0.3, 1.5, 3 and 10 mg/kg. Of the roughly 51 patients in dose escalation, about 20 had hepatocellular carcinoma, approximately 15 had melanoma, 9 had renal cell carcinoma and 9 had head and neck cancer. The dose-escalation cohort was about 83% male with a mean age of around 64 years, ranging from roughly 20 to 85. Patients were allowed to have had prior anti-PD-1, anti-PD-L1 or anti-CTLA-4 therapy, and approximately 40% of the dose-escalation patients had been treated with checkpoint inhibitors. Partial responses were achieved by three dose-escalation patients, of whom one had hepatocellular carcinoma and two had cutaneous melanoma. The point of sequencing TCRbeta in the periphery was to test whether ivuxolimab changed TCR sequence diversity and drove clonal T-cell expansion. The paper reports the monotherapy dose-escalation portion (N of about 50 patients) of the phase I ivuxolimab trial. The paper as a whole reports these results and caveats: The antigen specificity of the peripheral T cells that underwent clonal expansion was not determined. In the 0.1-3.0 mg/kg groups, partial responders were among the patients with the lowest normalized peripheral clonal expansion, particularly in CD8+ T cells. After ivuxolimab, CD8+ T cells had more expanded clones than CD4+ T cells on average. Low levels of normalized T-cell clonal expansion were also seen in some nonresponding patients. At doses of 0.1 to 3.0 mg/kg, clonal expansion of both CD4+ and CD8+ T cells in blood was seen between baseline and week 6.

Points on this clone: No antigen is known for it. Base qualities are not at hand, and no much larger clone is one base apart.

Trimmed from V: 6 bases; trimmed from J: 0 bases; junction bases lacking a gene match: 7. The CDR3 measures 15 amino acids from cysteine to phenylalanine. Of all the DNA, just the CDR3 is kept, 45 bases in frame from base 1. The germline V gene (reference sequence) supplies CDR1 MNHNY and CDR2 SVGAGI. To sequence the TCRbeta CDR3 region, genomic DNA was isolated from the sorted cells. TCRbeta CDR3 regions were sequenced using the immunoSEQ Assay. TCRdb holds this immuneACCESS table with in-frame rearrangements only. Some clones are missing; in checked studies, unresolved V genes explain under half, and the rest has no known cause. The sample table records 70,000 or so clones; approximately 78% of these occur just once. The ten top clones hold about 1.1% of the sample. Patients with a history of autoimmune disease or receiving systemic immunosuppression were excluded from the trial. Peripheral blood for TCR sequencing was collected from all dose cohorts at baseline, on cycle 4 day 1, and on cycle 7 day 1. Samples came from an open-label, multicenter, first-in-human phase I dose-escalation trial of ivuxolimab. Adults with locally advanced or metastatic head and neck squamous cell, hepatocellular, melanoma or renal cell carcinoma were enrolled in the trial. Before TCR sequencing, CD4+ and CD8+ T cells were separately sorted from peripheral blood.

The TCR was taken from an adult with an advanced solid tumor such as melanoma, head and neck, liver or kidney cancer. The sequencing here drew on CD4+ or CD8+ T cells sorted from blood, taken in a trial of the OX40 agonist ivuxolimab. The V gene is TRBV6-6 and the J gene is TRBJ1-1, and TRBD1 matches 7 of the central bases. Here is the DNA: TGTGCCAGCAGGTCAAAGGGGGCTATGAACACTGAAGCTTTCTTT. It codes for CASRSKGAMNTEAFF.